The following is a TCR beta chain sequence with its context. There is no known antigen for this receptor. The record has no base qualities; no much larger clone is one base away. Trimming accounts for 8 bases at V and 5 bases at J, while the number of junction bases matched to no gene is 8. Taken from cysteine to phenylalanine, the CDR3 has 14 residues. Just the 42-base CDR3 DNA is kept, in frame starting at base 1. CDR1 and CDR2 are read off the germline V gene (reference sequence) as MNHNY and SVGAGI. The sample belongs to a study of T cell responses to AZD1222 COVID-19 vaccine (dated by TCRdb to the early 2020s). Turning to the overall study: AZD1222 recipients with second doses at about 4 weeks or about 12 weeks were pooled, because spike-specific TCR depth and breadth did not differ between schedules. TCR sequencing was performed for roughly 250 trial participants, of whom about 210 were given two doses of AZD1222 and roughly 25 were given two doses of MenACWY control vaccine. Trial participants were enrolled by age into 18-55, 56-69 and 70-plus year subgroups, with 148, 28 and 57 TCR-sequenced participants respectively. On the study overall, not on this receptor specifically: Most participants were white British and females outnumbered males, and the authors suggested that clonal diversity may have been underestimated. The whole spike protein was spanned by vaccine-associated CD4 TCRs, and dominant responses were seen in regions 160-218 and 743-854. The 56-69-year group was small, and its depth increase did not reach significance, likely because of low power. Because no day 14 peak-response samples were available, repertoires were characterized only after the peak T cell response. Conclusions about previously exposed vaccinees were limited because only six AZD1222 recipients were SARS-CoV-2 seropositive at baseline. After two AZD1222 doses, spike-specific TCR breadth and depth were significantly higher than at day 0 and than in MenACWY recipients. Nearly half of unique spike-specific TCRs reportedly recognized epitopes outside regions mutated in the B.1.351 and B.1.1.7 variants.

The sample's time point label, in plain terms: baseline before first vaccination. Samples from vaccinated people were obtained from the UK trials COV001 and COV002, which included a single-blind randomized controlled phase 2/3 trial of AZD1222 (ChAdOx1 nCoV-19) in healthy adults. For TCRbeta chain sequencing, PBMC samples were collected from trial participants at day 0 and at day 28 after the second dose. The CDR3 regions of human TCRbeta chains were subjected to immunosequencing. On the study's bioinformatics: TCRs in the repertoires were compared against a reference library of SARS-CoV-2-specific TCRs that had been generated with the MIRA antigen-specificity platform. Breadth was defined as the fraction of unique TCRs that were SARS-CoV-2-associated, and depth was defined as the fraction of total T cells that were SARS-CoV-2-associated. Each spike-specific TCR was assigned to its reactive spike region and to a CD4 or CD8 class using the MIRA data. Log10-transformed breadth and depth values were compared by one-way ANOVA with Sidak's multiple comparisons tests. Drawn from immuneACCESS, this table holds only the in-frame rearrangements with V and J called that TCRdb kept. Clones are partly lost; checked studies trace under half to an unresolved V gene and leave the rest unexplained. V and J calls plus clone size are reproduced from that table; the DNA served to infer D and trimming. This sample lists about 100,000 clones; under 95% were detected once. Around 20% of the sample comes from the top ten.

This sequence originates from an adult in good health. The chain employs TRBV6-6 and TRBJ1-5; 8 bases in the middle match TRBD1. Sequencing was performed on peripheral blood, taken on day 0 of AZD1222 vaccination. The CDR3 protein sequence reads: CASLVQGEDQPQHF. The nucleotides read TGTGCCAGCCTAGTACAGGGGGAGGATCAGCCCCAGCATTTT.